The T cell receptor (beta chain) under discussion was sequenced for a study of blood T cell repertoires in COVID-19. The method was immunoSEQ multiplex PCR; TCRdb's version includes in-frame clones alone and lacks a portion of them. Of approximately 290,000 clones in the sample, 70% to 90% were seen once. From germline, CDR1 is SGHAT and CDR2 FQNNGV. This CDR3 is built from 15 residues. V lost 5 bases, J lost 5 bases, and 9 bases stayed unmatched. This clone was recorded only once. This sequence originates from a woman aged 25 to 39 who had recovered from COVID-19. Sequences were obtained from PBMCs or T cells enriched from blood (not recorded which). The chain uses TRBV11-2 and TRBJ2-5; 9 bases are shared with TRBD1. The CDR3 is CASSQLTGGWETQYF. DNA of the CDR3: TGTGCCAGCAGCCAACTCACAGGGGGCTGGGAGACCCAGTACTTC.